This T cell receptor beta chain was documented in a study of OX40 agonist ivuxolimab in advanced cancers. Study at large: Patients received ivuxolimab, an agonistic anti-OX40 (CD134) antibody. Prior checkpoint blockade (anti-PD-1, anti-PD-L1 or anti-CTLA-4) was permitted; about 40% had it. Study outcomes and limitations: CD8+ T cells were the subset that, on average, had more expanded clones than CD4+.

Profiled with immunoSEQ multiplex PCR; TCRdb holds only in-frame clones, not every one. The sample records about 53,000 clones, approximately 84% being singletons. This clone was detected once. Its matching antigen is unknown. Germline V gene data show CDR1 as KGHSH and CDR2 as LQKENI. The CDR3 has 13 residues. The V and J ends lost 1 base and 1 base respectively, with 4 bases between them. The TCR sequence derives from an adult with an advanced solid tumor such as melanoma, head and neck, liver or kidney cancer. The rearrangement links TRBV18 to TRBJ1-1; D is unclear. Sequenced material: CD4+ or CD8+ T cells sorted from blood, taken in a trial of the OX40 agonist ivuxolimab. CDR3 nucleotides: TGTGCCAGCTCACCACTCAGGAACACTGAAGCTTTCTTT. Translated, it gives CASSPLRNTEAFF.